Below, 26 T cell receptor beta chains from the same sample are listed, as sequenced in a study of tumor and adjacent non-tumor tissue in lung cancer. A modified ARM-PCR protocol with three rounds of nested PCR amplified TCRbeta. MiXCR was run by TCRdb on the multiplex PCR reads, yielding one entry per CDR3 protein. The sample has roughly 140,000 distinct CDR3 sequences; around 60% are singletons. This sample's RNA came from whole unsorted tissue. Sequencing was performed on lung tumor tissue. These receptors all come from a man in his 60s with small cell lung cancer.

Of note for this clonotype: The germline gene is not matched at one end of the junction; a read error may be the cause. The V call is TRBV29-1, the J call TRBJ2-2; tentative D call: TRBD2 (5 bases). The CDR3 spans 14 residues. Germline V lookup: CDR1 SQVTM, CDR2 ANQGSEA. The CDR3: CSVSTTSNTGKLFF. CDR3 in DNA: TGCAGCGTTTCGACCACCTCGAACACCGGGAAGCTGTTTTTT.

As regards this clonotype: A much more abundant neighbour one base away suggests this may be a read error. CDR3 amino acids: CASSRNGGYLETQYF. CDR3 in DNA: TGCGCCAGCAGCCGAAACGGCGGGTATTTGGAGACCCAGTACTTC. The chain recombines TRBV4-1 with TRBJ2-5, with a possible D match to TRBD2 (5 bases). Trimming stripped 4 bases from V and 5 bases from J, with 17 bases between. CDR3 size: 15 residues. Germline lookup yields CDR1 MGHRA and CDR2 YSYEKL.

In regard to this clonotype: This clone may be a read error of a much larger clone one base away. V and J are TRBV29-1 and TRBJ2-1, with D possibly called TRBD1 or TRBD2 (6 bases each). Germline V gene data show CDR1 as SQVTM and CDR2 as ANQGSEA. This CDR3 has 13 residues. Trimming took 8 bases from V and 10 from J, leaving 21 bases between them. The CDR3 loop reads CSTKIGGQKEQFF. CDR3 nucleotide sequence: TGCAGCACCAAGATAGGGGGGCAAAAGGAGCAGTTCTTC.

The chain couples TRBV9 to TRBJ2-5, with 7 bases that match TRBD2. Germline V CDR1 and CDR2: SGDLS, YYNGEE. V was clipped by 3 bases and J by 2 bases; unmatched bases: 4. This CDR3 comprises 14 residues. CDR3 residues: CASSAMGGQETQYF. The CDR3, as DNA: TGTGCCAGCAGCGCCATGGGGGGGCAAGAGACCCAGTACTTC.

This clonotype was detected ten times or more. This chain uses TRBV6-5 with TRBJ2-4, with unresolved D. The V gene's germline CDR1 is MNHEY and CDR2 SVGAGI. This CDR3 has 16 amino acids. The V end was cut by 5 bases, the J end by 3 bases, with 17 bases between. The CDR3 nucleotides read TGTGCCAGCAGTCCCGCAGGCGGCCAAAGCAAAAACATTCAGTACTTC. Residues: CASSPAGGQSKNIQYF.

This clonotype was seen many times. The rearrangement uses TRBV20-1 and TRBJ2-5; D is uncertain. This CDR3 has 12 amino acids. V lost 4 bases and J lost 4, with 10 bases in between. Germline V gene lookup returns CDR1 DFQATT and CDR2 SNEGSKA (reference sequence). Here the CDR3 DNA reads TGCAGTGCTACTAGAGATAGAGAGACCCAGTACTTC. Its protein product is CSATRDRETQYF.

As concerns this clonotype: This clone may be a read error of a much larger clone one base away. The rearrangement joins TRBV5-4 to TRBJ2-5; D may be TRBD2 (6 bases). The V and J ends lost 4 bases and 3 bases respectively, with 16 bases between them. The germline V gene has CDR1 SGHNT and CDR2 YYREEE (reference sequence). The CDR3 sequence is 15 residues long. CDR3 amino acids: CASSPGVSSEETQYF. The CDR3 nucleotides are TGTGCCAGCAGCCCGGGAGTATCGAGCGAAGAGACCCAGTACTTC.

The chain employs TRBV6-1 and TRBJ1-2; unclear D gene. This CDR3 comprises 14 residues. V was pared by 6 bases and J by 2 bases, with 13 bases between. CDR1 and CDR2 (germline): MNHNS, SASEGT. In DNA, the CDR3 is TGTGCCAGCAGCCCCGTTGGAGGGAACTATGGCTACACCTTC. As protein: CASSPVGGNYGYTF.

Notes on this clonotype: Given a much more abundant clone one base away, this may be a read error. This CDR3 is CSARDRVLNAEAFF. The CDR3 coding sequence is TGCAGTGCTAGGGACAGGGTTTTGAACGCTGAAGCTTTCTTT. This sequence joins TRBV20-1 and TRBJ1-1; 8 nucleotides line up with TRBD1. Germline lookup yields CDR1 DFQATT and CDR2 SNEGSKA (reference sequence). The CDR3 is 14 residues long.

A remark on this clonotype: This may come from a read error, since a much larger clone is one base off. This chain links TRBV20-1 with TRBJ2-7; 8 bases agree with TRBD2. The CDR3 has 13 amino acids. In germline, CDR1 is DFQATT, CDR2 SNEGSKA (reference sequence). The CDR3 region has the DNA TGCAGTTTACTCAGCGGGAGTAGCTACGACCAGTACTTC. Protein product: CSLLSGSSYDQYF.

Regarding this clonotype: A much larger clone differs by one base, so this may be a read error. The rearrangement joins TRBV20-1 to TRBJ1-1; D gene uncertain. With 5 bases removed from V and 4 bases from J, the gap between germline ends came to 17 bases. The germline gives CDR1 DFQATT, CDR2 SNEGSKA (reference sequence). This CDR3 comprises 14 residues. The DNA of the CDR3 is TGCAGTGCTTCCCTCGGCCCAGGACGCACTGAAGCTTTCTTT. It encodes CSASLGPGRTEAFF.

Of note for this clonotype: This may stem from a read error, because a much larger clone lies one nucleotide away. The rearrangement uses TRBV10-3 and TRBJ2-2, with 14 bases lining up with TRBD2. J was trimmed by 10 bases and V by 9 bases; bases with no gene match: 13. The germline gives CDR1 ENHRY, CDR2 SYGVKD. There are 16 residues in the CDR3. This chain's CDR3 is CAIQSTSGRANAELFF. The CDR3 DNA reads TGTGCCATACAATCGACTAGCGGGAGGGCCAACGCGGAGCTGTTTTTT.

With regard to this clonotype: A read error may be the cause here, since a much bigger clone is one base away. The V call is TRBV20-1, the J call TRBJ2-3; the D is unclear. Trimming left V 2 bases short and J 4 bases short, with 4 bases between. Germline V CDR1 and CDR2: DFQATT, SNEGSKA (reference sequence). There are 11 residues in the CDR3. DNA of the CDR3: TGCAGTGCTAGAACACCAGATACGCAGTATTTT. As protein: CSARTPDTQYF.

A remark on this clonotype: This may be a read error, as it is one base from a much larger clone. The chain links TRBV28 to TRBJ1-2; TRBD1 matches at 8 bases. Germline V gene sequence: CDR1 MDHEN, CDR2 SYDVKM. The CDR3 length is 16 residues. The CDR3 bases are TGTGCCATCAGTGTCCCAGGACAGGGCAAACCTTATGGCTACACCTTC. It is translated as CAISVPGQGKPYGYTF.

A remark on this clonotype: A much more abundant neighbour one base away suggests this may be a read error. This rearrangement joins TRBV6-6 to TRBJ2-7; possibly TRBD1 for D (6 bases). The CDR3 consists of 15 residues. With 7 bases removed from V and 0 bases from J, the gap between germline ends came to 16 bases. CDR1 and CDR2 (germline): MNHNY, SVGAGI (reference sequence). CDR3 amino acids: CASKQTGNSSYEQYV. CDR3 DNA: TGTGCCAGCAAACAAACAGGGAATAGCTCCTACGAGCAGTACGTC.

The V call is TRBV20-1, the J call TRBJ2-4, with TRBD2 matching over 7 bases. Trimming at V came to 5 bases and at J to 2 bases, leaving 3 bases not matched to a gene. This CDR3 has 13 amino acids. The germline gives CDR1 DFQATT, CDR2 SNEGSKA (reference sequence). As DNA, the CDR3 is TGCAGTGCTGTGCGGGAGCCCAAAAACATTCAGTACTTC. It codes for CSAVREPKNIQYF.

In the case of this clonotype: One end of the junction fails to match germline, which may point to a read error. This rearrangement joins TRBV11-1 to TRBJ1-1; no clear D gene. CDR1 SGHAT and CDR2 FQDESV come from the germline V gene (reference sequence). The CDR3 covers 13 residues. CDR3 bases: TGTGCCAGCCGAGCCTACACGAACACTGAAGCTATCTTT. Amino acids: CASRAYTNTEAIF.

V and J are TRBV5-5 and TRBJ2-1; 10 nucleotides line up with TRBD2. V was clipped by 6 bases and J by 3 bases; unmatched bases: 3. The CDR3 extends over 14 amino acids. CDR1 SGHKS and CDR2 YYEKEE come from the germline V gene (reference sequence). The CDR3 region has the DNA TGTGCCAGCATAGGGACTAGCGTCTACAATGAGCAGTTCTTC. Translated, it gives CASIGTSVYNEQFF.

V and J are TRBV20-1 and TRBJ2-1; 8 positions match TRBD2. Germline CDR1 DFQATT, CDR2 SNEGSKA (reference sequence). J lost 7 bases, V lost 0 bases, and 11 bases had no gene match. The CDR3 consists of 16 residues. CDR3 protein: CSARDAASGRRNEQFF. The DNA of the CDR3 is TGCAGTGCTAGAGATGCCGCCAGCGGGAGAAGAAATGAGCAGTTCTTC.

J is TRBJ1-3 and V is TRBV12-3 or TRBV12-4; 7 positions agree with TRBD1. This CDR3 comprises 14 residues. CDR3: CVGSRDSPGNTIYF. The DNA for the CDR3 is TGTGTCGGCAGTCGGGACAGTCCAGGAAACACCATATATTTT.

A word on this clonotype: With a much larger clone just one base away, this may be a read error. The V gene is TRBV6-1, the J gene TRBJ2-3; D uncertain. The DNA end favors TRBJ1-5, so the J call may be wrong. CDR3 size: 14 residues. Germline assignment: CDR1 MNHNS and CDR2 SASEGT. CDR3 bases: TGTGCCAGCAGTGAAGGACCCCTCAGCACTACGCAGCATTTT. This gives the protein CASSEGPLSTTQHF.

The chain combines TRBV11-3 with TRBJ2-3; D unresolved. CDR3 length: 12 residues. Trimming pared 5 bases from V and 11 bases from J, leaving 14 bases between. Germline loops: CDR1 SGHNT, CDR2 YENEEA. The CDR3 loop reads CASSHPRGMQYF. CDR3 DNA sequence: TGTGCCAGCAGCCACCCCCGTGGTATGCAGTATTTT.

As concerns this clonotype: A much more abundant neighbour one base away suggests this may be a read error. The genes are TRBV21-1 and TRBJ2-1; the table assigns TRBD1, which was not confirmed against the DNA. TRBV21-1 is tagged as a pseudogene. The CDR3 length is 16 residues. The CDR3 DNA sequence: TGTGCCAGCAGCAAATGGGGAAGGACAGGGGTGAATGAGCAGTTCTTC. This encodes CASSKWGRTGVNEQFF.

This clonotype is medium-sized within its sample. V is TRBV11-3 and J is TRBJ2-1, with D perhaps matching TRBD1 or TRBD2 (5 bases each). Germline CDR1 and CDR2: SGHNT and YENEEA. This CDR3 has 17 residues. Trimming removed 3 bases from V and 6 bases from J, with 21 bases in between. The CDR3 DNA reads as TGTGCCAGCAGCTTCAGGCCAGGGAGAGGGATAAGCAATGAGCAGTTCTTC. It is translated as CASSFRPGRGISNEQFF.

This clonotype was seen only a few times. The rearrangement uses TRBV6-5 and TRBJ1-3; D uncertain. The germline V gene encodes CDR1 MNHEY and CDR2 SVGAGI. The CDR3 sequence is 13 residues long. V shed 0 bases and J shed 14 bases, with 14 bases lying between them. DNA of the CDR3: TGTGCCAGCAGTTACTCGTGGCAGGAGGCCTTATATTTT. It translates to CASSYSWQEALYF.

The chain uses TRBV20-1 and TRBJ2-1; D unresolved. V was cut by 0 bases and J by 6 bases, with 15 bases left in between. This CDR3 spans 15 amino acids. CDR1 is DFQATT and CDR2 is SNEGSKA in the germline V gene (reference sequence). CDR3 protein: CSARDPEARANEQFF. DNA of the CDR3: TGCAGTGCTAGAGATCCCGAGGCTCGCGCCAATGAGCAGTTCTTC.